These T cell receptor beta chains were read from a single sample in a study of T cells in Graves' hyperthyroidism and ophthalmopathy. TCRdb called the multiplex PCR reads again in MiXCR, with one record for every CDR3 protein. This table has hundreds of thousands of distinct CDR3 sequences, around 13% appearing once. The sequencing input was blood. The receptors originated from a woman younger than 30 with Graves' hyperthyroidism. Each CDR3 is given with its conserved first and last residue. A D gene is named only where the DNA matches it firmly. Clone size, where shown, is once, few, many, or a class for clones that have expanded.

cdr3_nt: TGTGCCAGCAGTTTTTGGGGAATAGCGGGGGGGTCAAATGAGCAGTTCTTC
cdr3_aa: CASSFWGIAGGSNEQFF
clone_size: many
v_call: TRBV28
j_call: TRBJ2-1
d_call: TRBD2
cdr3_length: 17

cdr3_nt: TGTGCCAGCAATAGTGGGGGGAACACTGAAGCTTTCTTT
cdr3_aa: CASNSGGNTEAFF
clone_size: many
v_call: TRBV2
j_call: TRBJ1-1
d_call: .
cdr3_length: 13

cdr3_nt: TGTGCCAGCAGCTCGCCCGGACAGTACGAGCAGTACTTC
cdr3_aa: CASSSPGQYEQYF
clone_size: .
v_call: TRBV7-9
j_call: TRBJ2-7
d_call: .
cdr3_length: 13

cdr3_nt: TGTGCCAGCAATTTAGGAGGGGCAGGAAATCAGCCCCAGCATTTT
cdr3_aa: CASNLGGAGNQPQHF
clone_size: many
v_call: TRBV7-2
j_call: TRBJ1-5
d_call: .
cdr3_length: 15

cdr3_nt: TGTGCCAGCAGTTTATGGGGTTGGCAAGAGACCCAGTACTTC
cdr3_aa: CASSLWGWQETQYF
clone_size: many
v_call: TRBV12-3/TRBV12-4
j_call: TRBJ2-5
d_call: .
cdr3_length: 14

cdr3_nt: TGTGCCAGCAGCCGACAGGCGAGCTCCTATAATTCACCCCTCCACTTT
cdr3_aa: CASSRQASSYNSPLHF
clone_size: many
v_call: TRBV7-6
j_call: TRBJ1-6
d_call: .
cdr3_length: 16

cdr3_nt: TGCAGTGCTCCCCGAGTAGGCGGGAGAGGATCCTACGAGCAGTACTTC
cdr3_aa: CSAPRVGGRGSYEQYF
clone_size: many
v_call: TRBV20-1
j_call: TRBJ2-7
d_call: TRBD2
cdr3_length: 16

cdr3_nt: TGTGCCATCAGTGATCGAGCTCTGGGGCAGCCCCAGCATTTT
cdr3_aa: CAISDRALGQPQHF
clone_size: many
v_call: TRBV10-3
j_call: TRBJ1-5
d_call: .
cdr3_length: 14

cdr3_nt: TGTGCCAGTAGTATAGGAGCGGGGCCCGAAGAGACCCAGTACTTC
cdr3_aa: CASSIGAGPEETQYF
clone_size: .
v_call: TRBV19
j_call: TRBJ2-5
d_call: TRBD2
cdr3_length: 15

cdr3_nt: TGCGCCAGCAGCTTGGAGGGGGGGACCACTGAAGCTTTCTTT
cdr3_aa: CASSLEGGTTEAFF
clone_size: many
v_call: TRBV5-1
j_call: TRBJ1-1
d_call: .
cdr3_length: 14

cdr3_nt: TGTGCCAGCAGTTTCGGACAGGAGAGATTCGATGGCTACACCTTC
cdr3_aa: CASSFGQERFDGYTF
clone_size: many
v_call: TRBV12-3/TRBV12-4
j_call: TRBJ1-2
d_call: TRBD1
cdr3_length: 15

cdr3_nt: TGTGCCAGCAGCGTAGGACCCGGGAGCGGGGGCGGGTTCGACGAGCAGTACTTC
cdr3_aa: CASSVGPGSGGGFDEQYF
clone_size: .
v_call: TRBV9
j_call: TRBJ2-7
d_call: TRBD2
cdr3_length: 18

cdr3_nt: TGTGCCAGCAGTGAAGCTAGGACAGGGGTCGACGAGCAGTACTTC
cdr3_aa: CASSEARTGVDEQYF
clone_size: many
v_call: TRBV6-1
j_call: TRBJ2-7
d_call: TRBD1
cdr3_length: 15